This T cell receptor beta chain was obtained from a study of cytomegalovirus exposure and HLA in healthy donors. The PCR employed 60 Vbeta primers together with 13 Jbeta primers. Method: immunoSEQ multiplex PCR; TCRdb's copy keeps in-frame clones and lacks some. The sample includes roughly 130,000 clones, about four fifths seen only once; the top ten take 5% to 5.5%. Sequences were obtained from PBMCs. This receptor was identified in a man between 25 and 39 years old in good health and CMV-seronegative.

This CDR3 reads CSVSGTSGRGYNEQFF. The CDR3 DNA sequence: TGCAGCGTTTCCGGGACTAGCGGGAGAGGGTACAATGAGCAGTTCTTC. This chain uses TRBV29-1 with TRBJ2-1; 14 positions match TRBD2. The CDR3 totals 16 residues. Looked up from germline, CDR1 is SQVTM and CDR2 is ANQGSEA. The J segment lost 4 bases and the V segment lost 5 bases, leaving 7 bases of the junction unmatched.